A selection of T cell receptor beta chains follows, all from one sample in a study of glioma-infiltrating T cells after dendritic cell vaccination. Clones were read by immunoSEQ multiplex PCR, and TCRdb kept only the in-frame ones, dropping some. The sample has approximately 62,000 clones, about 89% seen once. This specimen consisted of blood, obtained after dendritic cell vaccination. The source is a human donor with glioblastoma. Both conserved end residues are part of each CDR3. Fields, in order: V gene, CDR3 protein.

TRBV25-1	CASSGYKMPGQVNNEQFF
TRBV11-3	CASSPGTSGRGLETQYF
TRBV27	CASSLTGNTEAFF
TRBV7-2	CASSPFTGELFF
TRBV29-1	CSVPTSGVRVHQPQHF
TRBV9	CASSVVPGGKNEQFF
TRBV29-1	CSVAGQNADTQYF
TRBV7-8	CASSPRPRTGGNSPLHF
TRBV2	CASRLAGGSYNSPLHF
TRBV30	CAYTAGGAGGNQPQHF